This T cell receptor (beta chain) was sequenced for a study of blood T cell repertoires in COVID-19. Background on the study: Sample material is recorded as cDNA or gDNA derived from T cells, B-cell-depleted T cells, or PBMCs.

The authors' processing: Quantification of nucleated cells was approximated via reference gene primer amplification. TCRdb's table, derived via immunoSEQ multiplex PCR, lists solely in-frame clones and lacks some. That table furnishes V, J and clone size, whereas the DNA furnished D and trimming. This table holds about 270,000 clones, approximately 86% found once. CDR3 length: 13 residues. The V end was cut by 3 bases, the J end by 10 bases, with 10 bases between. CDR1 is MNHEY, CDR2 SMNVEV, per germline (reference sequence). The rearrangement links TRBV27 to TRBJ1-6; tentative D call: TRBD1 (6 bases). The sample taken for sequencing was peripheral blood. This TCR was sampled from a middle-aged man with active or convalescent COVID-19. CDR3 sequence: CASSLGGASPLHF. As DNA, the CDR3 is TGTGCCAGCAGTTTGGGGGGGGCCTCACCCCTCCACTTT.